The 8 T cell receptor beta chains below were found in one sample sequenced in a study of blood T cells in healthy people across ages. The authors ran a second PCR of roughly 6 to 11 cycles using a sample-barcoded 5' primer and a J-beta primer mix. TCRdb fed the 5' RACE reads into MiXCR, producing one record per CDR3 protein. The sample has around 1,000,000 distinct CDR3 sequences, less than 45% seen once. Material for sequencing was blood. The receptors derive from a man younger than 30 in good health.

This sequence joins TRBV7-3 and TRBJ2-3; TRBD1 aligns across 7 bases. CDR1 and CDR2 from the germline V gene are SGHTA and FQGTGA. This CDR3 region has 13 residues. With 7 bases clipped from V and 5 bases from J, the junction kept 6 bases outside the gene matches. In DNA, the CDR3 is TGTGCCAGCAACAGGGGTATCGGAGATACGCAGTATTTT. Translated: CASNRGIGDTQYF.

This chain uses TRBV4-3 with TRBJ1-4; the D is unclear. V was clipped by 0 bases and J by 4 bases, with 15 bases between them. Germline V lookup: CDR1 LGHNA, CDR2 YSLEER. This CDR3 has 17 amino acids. The CDR3, as DNA: TGCGCCAGCAGCCAAGATAGGATCTCCACTTATAATGAAAAACTGTTTTTT. As protein: CASSQDRISTYNEKLFF.

The V and J genes are TRBV12-3 or TRBV12-4 and TRBJ2-3; 7 bases line up with TRBD1. This CDR3 is 15 amino acids long. J was trimmed by 1 base and V by 6 bases; bases with no gene match: 7. CDR3 in DNA: TGTGCCAGCAGCTATAATCAGGGGGGCACAGATACGCAGTATTTT. The encoded protein is CASSYNQGGTDTQYF.

V gene TRBV7-2 combines with J gene TRBJ1-1; D is perhaps TRBD1 (6 bases). There are 14 residues in the CDR3. V lost 8 bases to trimming and J lost 1 base, with 14 bases between them. Per the germline V gene, CDR1 is SGHTA and CDR2 is FQGNSA. CDR3: CASSIGGRNTEAFF. For the CDR3, the DNA is TGTGCCAGCTCCATCGGGGGCCGGAACACTGAAGCTTTCTTT.

This clonotype was seen just once. The chain combines TRBV5-5 with TRBJ1-1; D gene ambiguous. V was cut by 5 bases and J by 4 bases, with 15 bases left in between. Germline V lookup: CDR1 SGHKS, CDR2 YYEKEE (reference sequence). The CDR3 has 14 amino acids. This chain's CDR3 is CASSYRPLSTEAFF. The CDR3 DNA reads as TGTGCCAGCAGTTATCGACCTTTAAGCACTGAAGCTTTCTTT.

The sample holds a few counts of this clonotype. The chain joins TRBV5-1 to TRBJ1-2; no clear D gene. Germline V lookup: CDR1 SGHRS, CDR2 YFSETQ. The CDR3 is 13 residues long. V was trimmed by 4 bases and J by 2 bases, leaving 9 bases between them. The CDR3 protein is CASSKEANYGYTF. The CDR3 coding sequence is TGCGCCAGCAGCAAGGAAGCAAACTATGGCTACACCTTC.

The chain uses TRBV7-2 and TRBJ2-7; D is unclear. CDR3 length equals 12 residues. V lost 1 base, J lost 7 bases, and 8 bases lay in between. The V gene's germline CDR1 is SGHTA and CDR2 FQGNSA. The CDR3 is CASSLDHHEQYF. The CDR3 region has the DNA TGTGCCAGCAGCTTAGACCACCATGAGCAGTACTTC.

This clonotype turned up a few times. J is TRBJ2-3 and V is TRBV12-3 or TRBV12-4; possibly TRBD1 or TRBD2 for D (7 bases each). Deletions cut 5 bases from V and 4 bases from J, with 34 bases between. This CDR3 is built from 21 residues. The DNA for the CDR3 is TGTGCCAGCAGTCCCTCCTCAGGGGGGGGGCCCCAGCGTAGGAACTCAGATACGCAGTATTTT. Encoded protein: CASSPSSGGGPQRRNSDTQYF.